This T cell receptor (beta chain) was profiled in a study of CD8 T cells in Susac syndrome (dated by TCRdb to between 2018 and 2020). General notes on the study: Among the sequenced Susac syndrome patients, more than five had clinically active disease and roughly eight were in clinical remission. At blood withdrawal, Susac syndrome patients were therapy-naive, treated with corticosteroids (with IVIg additionally given to some), or treated with IVIg alone. Whether CD8+ T cell activation and differentiation in Susac syndrome was antigen driven was tested using repertoire sequencing. The research as a whole found: No clonal expansion was detected in the CD4+ T cell repertoire of Susac syndrome patients. The TCR sequencing and HLA analysis was acknowledged to have included a relatively small number of individuals.

Peripheral blood CD8+ and CD4+ T cells from healthy donors, Susac syndrome patients and multiple sclerosis patients were profiled using high-throughput TCR beta sequencing. The Susac syndrome patients fulfilled recently defined diagnostic criteria for definite or probable disease. Bulk CD8+ and CD4+ T cells were purified by magnetic negative isolation, while CD8+ TEMRA cells were enriched using FACS. Blood was collected in EDTA tubes and processed within 24 hours, with PBMCs isolated through density gradient centrifugation. PBMCs intended for TCR sequencing were cryopreserved in liquid nitrogen and were subsequently thawed in a 37 degrees C water bath. Purity of sorted or isolated CD4+, CD8+ and CD8+ TEMRA cells was at least 90%. RNA was extracted using the RNeasy kit, and about 0.5 to 1 ug of the RNA was reverse transcribed with random hexamers. The immunoSEQ multiplex PCR assay, covering 54 Vbeta and 13 Jbeta segments, was used to amplify TCR beta CDR3 regions. PCR amplification bias was corrected by using a synthetic template baseline for primer optimization and computational correction. In the original analysis: Reads were annotated to V, D and J genes according to IMGT and were analyzed with immunoSEQ Analyzer, with only productive sequences retained. Clonality was computed as one minus Shannon entropy normalized by log2 of the number of productive unique sequences. For each patient and control, public and private clones were evaluated among the 100 most prevalent clones. Clones were defined as Susac-specific if absent from the healthy and MS cohorts, from more than 900 published viral clones and from other ImmuneACCESS disease sequences. In-frame beta chains were kept once TCRdb had trimmed the public reads at Q25 with fastp and called clones with MiXCR. Merged by CDR3 protein, the rows form single entries marked with the most common genes and DNA. TCRdb's processing, not the authors', yielded these V and J calls. In all, the sample holds 240,000 or so distinct CDR3 sequences, and 90% to 97% of those were seen once. The ten largest clonotypes hold 0.1% of the sample.

Its CDR3 holds 16 amino acids, cysteine through phenylalanine. The kept DNA is CDR3 alone, 48 bases in frame from the first base. Germline trimming: 0 bases from V, 1 base from J; junction bases outside gene matches: 6. Concerning this clonotype itself: Its binding antigen is unknown. Base qualities are missing; no much larger clone stands one base away.

The sequence links TRBV23-1 to TRBJ2-7, and 7 junction bases match TRBD1. TRBV23-1 is an open reading frame whose function is uncertain. The source of this sequence is a human donor with Susac syndrome. The specimen was CD4+ T cells from PBMCs. The DNA sequence is as follows: TGCGCCAGCAGTCAATCGCAAGACAGGGTATCCTACGAGCAGTACTTC. This encodes CASSQSQDRVSYEQYF.